This T cell receptor (beta chain) originates from a study of blood T cell repertoires in COVID-19. At the level of the study: Sites in the United States, Italy and Spain provided acute and convalescent COVID-19 samples.

Here immunoSEQ multiplex PCR was the method, and the copy in TCRdb shows in-frame clones only, minus some. Among roughly 440,000 clones, roughly 88% were seen once, and the ten largest hold over 10%. Trimming removed 6 bases from V and 2 bases from J, with 13 bases in between. The CDR3 covers 14 residues. CDR1 is SGHAT and CDR2 is FQNNGV in the germline V gene. This clone showed up just a few times. Patients from Seattle were sampled longitudinally, starting during active infection. The clonotype comes from a woman aged 50 to 65 with COVID-19, enrolled during active disease. Sequenced input: peripheral blood. The genes are TRBV11-2 and TRBJ1-2; possibly TRBD1 for D (5 bases). The CDR3 loop is CASRGLARNYGYTF. The CDR3 bases are TGTGCCAGCAGGGGACTCGCGAGGAACTATGGCTACACCTTC.